The subject of this entry is one T cell receptor (beta chain). The source of the sample is a study of blood T cell repertoires in COVID-19. Study-wide context: Spain, Italy and the United States supplied samples that represented acute and convalescent COVID-19. Sources were T cells, B-cell-depleted T cells, or PBMCs; the material itself was cDNA or gDNA.

Under the authors' procedure: Amplification from reference gene primers served as the basis for estimated nucleated cell counts. Libraries were prepared by immunoSEQ multiplex PCR; TCRdb keeps only in-frame clonotypes and omits some of them. V, J and clone size were drawn from that table, and D and trimming were deduced from the DNA. The repertoire has tens of thousands of clones, around 90% of them found once; the top ten carry about 5%. The V and J ends lost 10 bases and 4 bases respectively, with 25 bases between them. This CDR3 spans 16 amino acids. The germline V gene encodes CDR1 LNHDA and CDR2 SQIVND (reference sequence).

This chain connects TRBV19 to TRBJ1-2, with D tentatively TRBD1 (6 bases). The source material was peripheral blood. The receptor was isolated from a man in his fifties or sixties with acute or convalescent COVID-19. The CDR3 region has the DNA TGTGCCACCAAGAGTGCCACAGGGCCCCGAATCTATGGCTACACCTTC. Protein sequence: CATKSATGPRIYGYTF.